The entry below gives a single T cell receptor beta chain sequence along with its context. Trimming shortened V by 2 bases and J by 0 bases, and 14 bases separated the two germline ends. Germline V CDR1 and CDR2: SQVTM, ANQGSEA. The CDR3 loop spans 16 amino acids. TCRdb keeps only in-frame clones here, not all; method: immunoSEQ multiplex PCR. The sample includes 50,000 to 55,000 clones, about 91% of them seen just once. The data belong to a study of glioma-infiltrating T cells after dendritic cell vaccination. About the study: Dendritic cell vaccination trial patients had either newly diagnosed or recurrent glioblastoma. Three intradermal dendritic cell vaccine injections were given every two weeks.

Time point: after dendritic cell vaccination, including at tumor progression/relapse. None of the glioblastoma patients had an isocitrate dehydrogenase mutation. PBMC were collected before vaccination, two weeks after the third vaccination, and at progression. Sequencing was performed on blood, taken after dendritic cell vaccination. V usage is TRBV29-1 and J usage is TRBJ2-1; TRBD2 is a possible D gene (6 bases). The sequence was collected from a human donor with glioblastoma. This chain's CDR3 is CSVERRRGSSYNEQFF. The CDR3 DNA is TGCAGCGTTGAAAGACGTCGGGGGAGCTCCTACAATGAGCAGTTCTTC.